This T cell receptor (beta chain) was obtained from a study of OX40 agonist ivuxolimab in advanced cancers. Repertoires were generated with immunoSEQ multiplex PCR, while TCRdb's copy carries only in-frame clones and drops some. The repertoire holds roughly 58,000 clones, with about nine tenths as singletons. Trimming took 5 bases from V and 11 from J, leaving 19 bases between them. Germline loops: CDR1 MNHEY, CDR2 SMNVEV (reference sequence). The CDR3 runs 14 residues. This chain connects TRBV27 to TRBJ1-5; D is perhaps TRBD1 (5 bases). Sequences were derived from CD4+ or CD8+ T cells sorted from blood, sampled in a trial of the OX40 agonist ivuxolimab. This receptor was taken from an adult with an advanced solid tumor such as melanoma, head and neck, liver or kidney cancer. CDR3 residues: CASSPKGYPGAQHF. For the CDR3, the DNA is TGTGCCAGCAGTCCGAAGGGGTATCCGGGGGCCCAGCATTTT.